This is a list of T cell receptor beta chains from one sample in a study of Tregs in tolerant kidney transplant recipients. The repertoire was sequenced with immunoSEQ multiplex PCR; TCRdb's copy has only in-frame clones and lacks some. This sample has about 83,000 clones, with 95% to 98% found just once. Specimen: CD4+ T cells from blood, collected before the transplant. The receptors shown here come from a human donor who received a combined kidney and bone marrow transplant. The CDR3 runs from the conserved cysteine through the conserved F or W. A row's size may be missing; if present it is once, few, many or a size class.

>once|TRBV13|TRBJ1-3
CASSLSGGNTIYF
>.|TRBV23-1|TRBJ1-4
CARGSGTGGYVTNEKLFF
>.|TRBV5-4|TRBJ2-2
CASSLLGGGLPGELFF
>.|TRBV7-3|TRBJ2-2
CASSLVGTQDGELFF
>.|TRBV7-2|TRBJ1-2
CASSLAPTAGGYGYTF
>once|TRBV18|TRBJ1-2
CASSPAGTGVGYTF
>.|TRBV9|TRBJ1-1
CASSKGQGSALNTEAFF
>.|TRBV7-7|TRBJ2-5
CASSFGGRETQYF
>.|TRBV9|TRBJ2-7
CASSVSSGSTYEQYF
>.|TRBV19|TRBJ1-4
CASSIGVVNEKLFF
>.|TRBV5-4|TRBJ2-7
CASSSTGTATPYEQYF
>.|TRBV29-1|TRBJ1-1
CSVERGGNTEAFF